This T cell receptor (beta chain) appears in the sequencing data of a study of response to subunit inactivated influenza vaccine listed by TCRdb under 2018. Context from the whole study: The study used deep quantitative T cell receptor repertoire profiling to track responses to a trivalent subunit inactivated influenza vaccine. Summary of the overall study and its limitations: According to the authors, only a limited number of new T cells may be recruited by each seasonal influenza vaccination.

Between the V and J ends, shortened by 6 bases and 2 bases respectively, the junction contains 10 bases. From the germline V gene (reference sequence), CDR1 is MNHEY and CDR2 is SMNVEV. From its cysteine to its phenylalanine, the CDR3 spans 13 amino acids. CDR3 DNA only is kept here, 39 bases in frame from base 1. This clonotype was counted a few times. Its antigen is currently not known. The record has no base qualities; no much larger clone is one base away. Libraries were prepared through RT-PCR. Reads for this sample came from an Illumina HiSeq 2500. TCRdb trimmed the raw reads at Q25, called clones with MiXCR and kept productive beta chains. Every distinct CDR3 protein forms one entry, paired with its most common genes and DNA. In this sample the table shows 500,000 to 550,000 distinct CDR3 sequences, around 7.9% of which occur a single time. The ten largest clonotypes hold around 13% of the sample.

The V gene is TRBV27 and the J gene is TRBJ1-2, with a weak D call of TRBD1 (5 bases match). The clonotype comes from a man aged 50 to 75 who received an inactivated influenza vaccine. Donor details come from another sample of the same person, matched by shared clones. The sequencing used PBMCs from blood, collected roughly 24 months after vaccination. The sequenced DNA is TGTGCCAGCAGCATACAGGAAAACTATGGCTACACCTTC. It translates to CASSIQENYGYTF.